The 21 T cell receptor beta chains presented below share a single source sample, sequenced in a study of cytomegalovirus exposure and HLA in healthy donors (dated by TCRdb to 2017 to 2019). The method behind the library was the immunoSEQ multiplex PCR assay. For the multiplex PCR, a mixture combining 60 forward primers for TCR Vbeta segments and 13 reverse primers for TCR Jbeta segments was used. In its TCRdb copy, this immuneACCESS table keeps in-frame sequences only and misses some clones. Where compared with another copy, unresolved V genes explain less than half of these, and the others have no known cause. For this sample the table gives around 160,000 clones, of which around three quarters were detected only once. Clones ranked in the top ten supply about 1% of the sample. What was sequenced was PBMCs. These TCRs come from a woman aged 40-49 years in good health and CMV-seronegative.

The chain is built from TRBV5-8 and TRBJ1-2; weak D call: TRBD1 (6 bases). Germline V gene lookup returns CDR1 SGHTS and CDR2 YDEGEE. The CDR3 runs 14 residues. V gave up 0 bases and J gave up 4 bases, with 10 bases separating them. CDR3 nucleotide sequence: TGTGCCAGCAGCTTGGATCAGGGGACCTATGGCTACACCTTC. Protein: CASSLDQGTYGYTF.

V and J are TRBV9 and TRBJ2-7; the match to TRBD2 covers 9 bases. V shed 3 bases and J 7 bases; nucleotides not matched to a gene: 5. Germline CDR1 is SGDLS and CDR2 is YYNGEE. This CDR3 has 13 residues. The CDR3 reads CASSGLAGAEQYF. DNA of the CDR3: TGTGCCAGCAGCGGGTTAGCGGGAGCGGAGCAGTACTTC.

The J gene is TRBJ1-4, the V gene TRBV2; possibly TRBD1 for D (6 bases). The V gene's germline CDR1 is SNHLY and CDR2 FYNNEI. This CDR3 is 16 amino acids long. V was shortened by 2 bases and J by 5 bases, with 15 bases between the two germline ends. The chain's CDR3 is CASSEFDRQENEKLFF. The DNA for the CDR3 is TGTGCCAGCAGTGAATTCGATAGACAGGAGAATGAAAAACTGTTTTTT.

V is TRBV30 and J is TRBJ2-1; 16 bases match TRBD2. This CDR3 comprises 18 residues. Per germline, CDR1 GTSNPN and CDR2 SVGIG (reference sequence). V was clipped by 3 bases and J by 2 bases; unmatched bases: 7. The CDR3 is CAWRGLAGGRGTYNEQFF. In nucleotides, the CDR3 is TGTGCCTGGAGGGGACTAGCGGGAGGGCGGGGGACCTACAATGAGCAGTTCTTC.

The V gene is TRBV5-8, the J gene TRBJ1-1; maybe TRBD1 (6 bases). Looked up from germline, CDR1 is SGHTS and CDR2 is YDEGEE. The ends were cut back, 0 bases at V and 6 bases at J, with 9 bases in the middle. The CDR3 length is 13 residues. Here the CDR3 reads CASSLAQGSEAFF. The CDR3 region has the DNA TGTGCCAGCAGCTTGGCACAGGGTTCTGAAGCTTTCTTT.

This chain connects TRBV7-3 to TRBJ2-1; TRBD2 is a possible D gene (5 bases). V shed 6 bases and J shed 3 bases, with 9 bases lying between them. The CDR3 contains 13 residues. The germline V gene encodes CDR1 SGHTA and CDR2 FQGTGA. The CDR3 sequence is CASRPTSYNEQFF. The CDR3 DNA reads as TGTGCCAGCAGGCCTACTAGCTACAATGAGCAGTTCTTC.

The chain links TRBV10-1 to TRBJ2-5; 13 bases are shared with TRBD2. Germline V gene lookup returns CDR1 WNHNN and CDR2 SYGVQD (reference sequence). The CDR3 extends over 15 amino acids. The trim removed 5 bases at V and 4 bases at J, leaving 4 bases unmatched. CDR3 amino acids: CASSRTSGSRETQYF. The DNA for the CDR3 is TGCGCCAGCAGTAGGACTAGCGGGAGTAGAGAGACCCAGTACTTC.

This clone was observed a handful of times. The chain has TRBV30 and TRBJ2-1; TRBD1 agrees at 7 bases. From germline, CDR1 is GTSNPN and CDR2 SVGIG (reference sequence). This CDR3 has 13 amino acids. The V segment lost 5 bases and the J segment 3 bases; nucleotides outside the gene matches: 4. CDR3 DNA: TGTGCCTGGGACAGGGCTAGCTACAATGAGCAGTTCTTC. Amino acid sequence: CAWDRASYNEQFF.

The V and J genes are TRBV4-2 and TRBJ1-1, with D possibly matching TRBD1 (6 bases). The germline CDR1 and CDR2 sequences are LGHNA and YNFKEQ. The CDR3 has 17 amino acids. The V end was cut by 6 bases, the J end by 1 base, with 21 bases between. CDR3 nucleotides: TGTGCCAGCAGTCCGGACAGTTCAAGCAAACCGAACACTGAAGCTTTCTTT. Protein: CASSPDSSSKPNTEAFF.

The chain carries TRBV30 and TRBJ1-3; D uncertain. The CDR3 is 11 amino acids. Deletions cut 4 bases from V and 4 bases from J, with 5 bases between. Per germline, CDR1 GTSNPN and CDR2 SVGIG (reference sequence). CDR3 sequence (DNA): TGTGCCTGGAACTACGGAAACACCATATATTTT. Translated: CAWNYGNTIYF.

This clone was seen only a few times. The chain couples TRBV2 to TRBJ2-2, with 9 bases identical to TRBD1. The V gene's germline CDR1 is SNHLY and CDR2 FYNNEI. V lost 6 bases to trimming and J lost 3 bases; unmatched junction nucleotides: 8. This CDR3 is 16 amino acids long. CDR3 bases: TGTGCCAGCAGCCAGGACAGGGGATCAGACACCGGGGAGCTGTTTTTT. It codes for CASSQDRGSDTGELFF.

The V call is TRBV2, the J call TRBJ1-6; D uncertain. The germline V gene encodes CDR1 SNHLY and CDR2 FYNNEI. The length of the CDR3 is 11 residues. The V end was cut by 3 bases, the J end by 10 bases, with 4 bases between. The CDR3 coding sequence is TGTGCCAGCAGTGATCGGTCACCCCTCCACTTT. Translating it yields CASSDRSPLHF.

This clone was counted a few times. This chain uses TRBV27 with TRBJ2-7; 8 bases line up with TRBD1. Germline trimming cut 6 bases from V and 3 bases from J; bases unmatched to any gene: 13. Germline-derived CDR1 and CDR2 are MNHEY and SMNVEV (reference sequence). The CDR3 runs 16 residues. CDR3 coding DNA: TGTGCCAGCAGCTTAGCCAGGGGGCTTAGTGTCTACGAGCAGTACTTC. Its translation: CASSLARGLSVYEQYF.

The chain has TRBV21-1 and TRBJ1-3; no DNA check was done on the table's D call, TRBD1. TRBV21-1 constitutes a pseudogene. The CDR3 totals 16 residues. CDR3 residues: CASSKKTGSSGNTIYF. As DNA, the CDR3 is TGTGCCAGCAGCAAGAAGACAGGGAGCTCTGGAAACACCATATATTTT.

The J gene is TRBJ2-5, the V gene TRBV7-9; 10 positions agree with TRBD2. The CDR3 is made up of 17 amino acids. Germline loops: CDR1 SEHNR, CDR2 FQNEAQ (reference sequence). V was clipped by 6 bases and J by 4 bases; unmatched bases: 14. DNA for the CDR3: TGTGCCAGCAGTAAACCCGGGGCTAGCGGGAGTTCAGAGACCCAGTACTTC. It is translated as CASSKPGASGSSETQYF.

This clone was recorded a few times. The rearrangement uses TRBV5-1 and TRBJ2-3; D remains unclear. Trimming stripped 0 bases from V and 0 bases from J, with 11 bases between. The CDR3 length is 16 residues. In germline, CDR1 is SGHRS, CDR2 YFSETQ. CDR3 nucleotide sequence: TGCGCCAGCAGCTTGGTCGGGTCTCTCAGCACAGATACGCAGTATTTT. It is translated as CASSLVGSLSTDTQYF.

The V and J genes are TRBV7-3 and TRBJ2-7, with D perhaps TRBD1 (6 bases). The CDR3 has 14 amino acids. The germline gives CDR1 SGHTA, CDR2 FQGTGA. V shed 0 bases and J shed 1 base, with 7 bases lying between them. The CDR3 loop reads CASSLTTGSYEQYF. The DNA of the CDR3 is TGTGCCAGCAGCTTAACGACAGGTTCCTACGAGCAGTACTTC. The complete variable domain, with remaining parts taken from reference TRBV7-3 and TRBJ2-7, reads GAGVSQTPSNKVTEKGKYVELRCDPISGHTALYWYRQSLGQGPEFLIYFQGTGAADDSGLPNDRFFAVRPEGSVSTLKIQRTERGDSAVYLCASSLTTGSYEQYFGPGTRLTVT.

The chain links TRBV30 to TRBJ2-1; 7 nucleotides agree with TRBD1. There are 13 residues in the CDR3. Germline CDR1 and CDR2: GTSNPN and SVGIG (reference sequence). Trimming took 5 bases from V and 2 from J; bases not matched to a gene: 3. DNA of the CDR3: TGTGCCTGGGACGGGACAGCCTACAATGAGCAGTTCTTC. Encoded protein: CAWDGTAYNEQFF. The entire variable domain, with the rest obtained from reference TRBV30 and TRBJ2-1, is as follows: SQTIHQWPATLVQPVGSPLSLECTVEGTSNPNLYWYRQAAGRGLQLLFYSVGIGQISSEVPQNLSASRPQDRQFILSSKKLLLSDSGFYLCAWDGTAYNEQFFGPGTRLTVL.

With regard to this clone: Other DNA sequences from this sample encode an identical CDR3 as well. The chain joins TRBV6-6 to TRBJ1-3, with a weak D call TRBD1 (5 bases). Trimming shortened V by 5 bases and J by 0 bases, and 11 bases separated the two germline ends. This CDR3 is built from 15 residues. CDR1 is MNHNY, CDR2 SVGAGI, per germline (reference sequence). In DNA, the CDR3 is TGTGCCAGCAGTAGGGACTCGAGCTCTGGAAACACCATATATTTT. This sequence encodes CASSRDSSSGNTIYF.

The chain has TRBV30 and TRBJ2-2, with D uncertain. The CDR3 totals 13 residues. Per germline, CDR1 GTSNPN and CDR2 SVGIG (reference sequence). V was cut by 3 bases and J by 1 base, with 6 bases left in between. The DNA of the CDR3 is TGTGCCTGGAGAGCCAAGAACACCGGGGAGCTGTTTTTT. This encodes CAWRAKNTGELFF. Complete variable domain (other parts from reference TRBV30 and TRBJ2-2): SQTIHQWPATLVQPVGSPLSLECTVEGTSNPNLYWYRQAAGRGLQLLFYSVGIGQISSEVPQNLSASRPQDRQFILSSKKLLLSDSGFYLCAWRAKNTGELFFGEGSRLTVL.

The genes are TRBV9 and TRBJ1-4, with a weak D call TRBD1 (5 bases). CDR3 length: 15 amino acids. V was pared by 3 bases and J by 7 bases, with 16 bases between. The germline CDR1 and CDR2 sequences are SGDLS and YYNGEE. CDR3 DNA sequence: TGTGCCAGCAGCGAGAGGTCCGGGACTGTTGAAAAACTGTTTTTT. As protein: CASSERSGTVEKLFF.